Given below is one T cell receptor (beta chain) in context. What it binds is not known. The entry originates in a study of type 1 and type 2 diabetes patients. Study in general: The whole study generated around 19,000,000 paired-end reads.

All diabetic donors were classified as either type 1 or type 2 diabetes. Study-wide points: Type 2 diabetes patients had few highly-expanded CD4+ clones, median one.

The germline V gene encodes CDR1 SGHRS and CDR2 YFSETQ. The CDR3 has 15 residues. Trimming cost V 8 bases and J 1 base, with 18 bases left between them. Genomic DNA was the PCR template. The TCR beta CDR3 region was amplified using 30 forward and 13 reverse primers. TCRdb called the multiplex PCR reads again in MiXCR, with one record for every CDR3 protein. Of 270,000 or so distinct CDR3 sequences detected, around 47% appear once; the ten largest clones hold approximately 13%. This clonotype was sampled from a young man with type 2 diabetes. Input material: peripheral blood mononuclear cells (PBMCs). This rearrangement joins TRBV5-1 to TRBJ2-5; D gene uncertain. CDR3 protein: CASKPSFYVQETQYF. CDR3 DNA sequence: TGCGCCAGTAAACCTTCCTTTTACGTCCAAGAGACCCAGTACTTC.